A selection of T cell receptor beta chains follows, all from one sample in a study of T-cell memory formation after mild COVID-19. TCRdb analysed the 5' RACE reads with MiXCR anew, one entry per CDR3 protein. Here the sample spans fewer than 700,000 distinct CDR3 sequences, roughly a fifth being singletons. Sample: PBMCs or a T cell subset sorted from them (not recorded which). The source is an adult woman who had mild COVID-19 (a few samples of this study predate the infection). Cell type and time point are not known. Each CDR3 is given with its conserved first and last residue. A D gene is named only where the DNA matches it firmly. Clone size is given for some rows only: seen once, a few or many times, or a class if the clone is expanded.

TRBJ2-7 | few | . | TRBV5-1 | TGCGCCAGCAGCCTATCCGGGACCAACTTAGAAGAGCAGTACTTC | CASSLSGTNLEEQYF
TRBJ2-3 | . | . | TRBV10-3 | TGTGCCATCAGCGGTGACAGGAGAGATACGCAGTATTTT | CAISGDRRDTQYF
TRBJ2-7 | . | . | TRBV5-1 | TGCGCCAGCAGGCGGACTCAGGGTAACGGCGAGCAGTACTTC | CASRRTQGNGEQYF
TRBJ2-5 | . | . | TRBV6-5 | TGTGCCAGCAGTTACTCGGTGGGTTTTCAAGAGACCCAGTACTTC | CASSYSVGFQETQYF
TRBJ1-1 | few | . | TRBV7-9 | TGTGCCAGCAGGGACCGGGGGGCTAACACTGAAGCTTTCTTT | CASRDRGANTEAFF
TRBJ2-3 | few | TRBD2 | TRBV6-6 | TGTGCCAGCAGTTACTCGGCCGCGGGAGGGGGTCCAGATACGCAGTATTTT | CASSYSAAGGGPDTQYF
TRBJ2-7 | . | . | TRBV7-2 | TGTGCCAGCAGCTTAGGAGTTGGACCTCCCCTGGGGGAGCAGTACTTC | CASSLGVGPPLGEQYF
TRBJ2-7 | few | TRBD2 | TRBV12-3/TRBV12-4 | TGTGCCAGCAGTTTTCCCCGGACTAGCGGGATCTACGAGCAGTACTTC | CASSFPRTSGIYEQYF
TRBJ1-2 | . | TRBD1 | TRBV30 | TGTGCCTGGAGACCCCCCGGGACAGGAGCAACGGGCTACACCTTC | CAWRPPGTGATGYTF
TRBJ2-3 | many | TRBD2 | TRBV12-3/TRBV12-4 | TGTGCCAGCAGCCTGCGGGGGGGCACAGATACGCAGTATTTT | CASSLRGGTDTQYF
TRBJ1-1 | . | . | TRBV24-1 | TGTGCCACCAGTGATGACGACAGCCCCTACACTGAAGCTTTCTTT | CATSDDDSPYTEAFF
TRBJ2-2 | few | TRBD2 | TRBV2 | TGTGCCAGCAAGGCTCGGGAGGGAACCACCGGGGAGCTGTTTTTT | CASKAREGTTGELFF
TRBJ2-7 | . | TRBD2 | TRBV20-1 | TGCAGTGCTAGGGTGGAGCGGGAGCCCTACGAGCAGTACTTC | CSARVEREPYEQYF
TRBJ2-2 | few | . | TRBV7-2 | TGTGCCAGCAGCTCGTGGGCCAGCACCGGGGAGCTGTTTTTT | CASSSWASTGELFF
TRBJ1-4 | few | TRBD1 | TRBV6-2/TRBV6-3 | TGTGCCAGCAGAGGACAGGGCTTTGGAAAACTGTTTTTT | CASRGQGFGKLFF
TRBJ2-7 | many | TRBD1 | TRBV6-2/TRBV6-3 | TGTGCCAGCAGGCCCCGCGGGACAGGCCGTGCCGAGCAGTACTTC | CASRPRGTGRAEQYF
TRBJ1-1 | . | . | TRBV15 | TGTGCCGCGGGGGGCAGGTTTATCACTGAAGCTTTCTTT | CAAGGRFITEAFF
TRBJ2-3 | few | TRBD2 | TRBV4-2 | TGTGCCAGCAGCCAAGACCTGGGACTAGCGGCAAATACGCAGTATTTT | CASSQDLGLAANTQYF
TRBJ2-7 | . | . | TRBV5-1 | TGCGCCAGCAGCCCAGGGGCGGGACAAGCCTCCTACGAGCAGTACTTC | CASSPGAGQASYEQYF
TRBJ2-5 | . | TRBD1 | TRBV5-1 | TGCGCCAGCAGCTTGGGACAGGGCCGAGAGACCCAGTACTTC | CASSLGQGRETQYF
TRBJ2-1 | many | . | TRBV5-6 | TGTGCCAGCAGCCCCGAGGGACGGCACAATGAGCAGTTCTTC | CASSPEGRHNEQFF
TRBJ2-1 | . | . | TRBV7-9 | TGTGCCAGCAGCTTAGCGAGGTATTGGCAGACCGCCGACGATGAGCAGTTCTTC | CASSLARYWQTADDEQFF
TRBJ1-1 | many | . | TRBV29-1 | TGCAGCGTTGAGGCAGGACAGAACACTGAAGCTTTCTTT | CSVEAGQNTEAFF
TRBJ1-1 | . | . | TRBV5-6 | TGTGCCAGCAGCCTCACAGGGACGGGAGACACTGAAGCTTTCTTT | CASSLTGTGDTEAFF
TRBJ1-5 | many | . | TRBV5-3 | TGTGCCAGAAGCTGCCCAAATCAGCCCCAGCATTTT | CARSCPNQPQHF
TRBJ2-2 | many | . | TRBV11-2 | TGTGCCAGCAGCTTAGATGTGGCTACCGGGGAGCTGTTTTTT | CASSLDVATGELFF
TRBJ2-1 | . | . | TRBV21-1 | TGTGCCAGCAGCAAAGAGACAGTGTACAATGAGCAGTTCTTC | CASSKETVYNEQFF
TRBJ2-7 | . | . | TRBV3-1 | TGTGCCAGCAGCCAAGGCCCGGCGGACAGCGCCTACGAGCAGTACTTC | CASSQGPADSAYEQYF
TRBJ1-3 | . | TRBD1 | TRBV11-2 | TGTGCCAGCACCTTTAGAGGGACAGCCTCTGGAAACACCATATATTTT | CASTFRGTASGNTIYF
TRBJ2-1 | . | . | TRBV7-9 | TGTGCCAGCAGCCCGACCGGGGACATCAATGAGCAGTTCTTC | CASSPTGDINEQFF
TRBJ2-2 | . | . | TRBV5-1 | TGCGCCAGCAGCTTGGTTAGTAGCAAGAACACCGGGGAGCTGTTTTTT | CASSLVSSKNTGELFF
TRBJ1-6 | . | . | TRBV20-1 | TGCAGTGCTAGAGACAGGGTTTATAATTCACCCCTCCACTTT | CSARDRVYNSPLHF
TRBJ1-6 | . | . | TRBV4-3 | TGCGCCAGCAGCCAAGACCCGCTAAATTCACCCCTCCACTTT | CASSQDPLNSPLHF
TRBJ2-3 | many | . | TRBV11-2 | TGTGCCAGCAGCTTAGATCGATCCGATACGCAGTATTTT | CASSLDRSDTQYF
TRBJ1-1 | . | TRBD1 | TRBV7-2 | TGTGCCAGCAGCTCCCGTGGCAGGGGGTACACTGAAGCTTTCTTT | CASSSRGRGYTEAFF
TRBJ2-3 | . | . | TRBV20-1 | TGCAGTGCTAGGGACTACCCAGATACGCAGTATTTT | CSARDYPDTQYF
TRBJ1-4 | . | . | TRBV14 | TGTGCCAGCAGCCAAATCGCGAATGAAAAACTGTTTTTT | CASSQIANEKLFF
TRBJ1-5 | few | TRBD1 | TRBV7-2 | TGTGCCAGCAGCCCAAGACAGGGAGTAAGTCAGCCCCAGCATTTT | CASSPRQGVSQPQHF
TRBJ1-6 | . | . | TRBV7-9 | TGTGCCAGCAGCCGGGGGGAATCACCCCTCCACTTT | CASSRGESPLHF